The clone carrying this T cell receptor (beta chain) was seen just once. This entry is derived from a study of cytomegalovirus exposure and HLA in healthy donors. This table comes from immunoSEQ multiplex PCR, and its TCRdb copy is limited to in-frame clones, with some not included. This table has about 50,000 clones, roughly 93% appearing once. Per the germline V gene, CDR1 is SGDLS and CDR2 is YYNGEE. The CDR3 is 14 amino acids. V lost 0 bases and J 5 bases, leaving 12 bases between the germline ends. The sample was PBMCs. The receptor's source is a woman between 18 and 29 years old in good health and CMV-seropositive. The chain combines TRBV9 with TRBJ2-7, with TRBD2 as a possible D gene (7 bases). The CDR3 bases are TGTGCCAGCAGCGTAGACCGGGGGGCGCACGAGCAGTACTTC. Translated, it gives CASSVDRGAHEQYF. The variable domain in full, with the rest retrieved from reference TRBV9 and TRBJ2-7, is DSGVTQTPKHLITATGQRVTLRCSPRSGDLSVYWYQQSLDQGLQFLIQYYNGEERAKGNILERFSAQQFPDLHSELNLSSLELGDSALYFCASSVDRGAHEQYFGPGTRLTVT.